Following are 27 T cell receptor beta chains from one sample sequenced in a study of blood T cell repertoires in COVID-19. Data came from immunoSEQ multiplex PCR; TCRdb stores just in-frame clones and leaves some out. The data contain around 230,000 clones, approximately 86% of them singletons. The material sequenced was PBMCs or T cells enriched from blood (not recorded which). These receptor sequences come from a man aged 18 to 29 with acute COVID-19.

The chain links TRBV4-2 to TRBJ2-7, with D perhaps TRBD1 (5 bases). The ends were cut back, 0 bases at V and 4 bases at J, with 13 bases in the middle. CDR3 size: 15 residues. The germline V gene has CDR1 LGHNA and CDR2 YNFKEQ. The DNA for the CDR3 is TGTGCCAGCAGCCAAGATATCCAGGGTTTGTACGAGCAGTACTTC. Translation gives CASSQDIQGLYEQYF.

The chain links TRBV5-4 to TRBJ2-5, with 11 positions matching TRBD2. The CDR3 length is 16 residues. V lost 2 bases to trimming and J lost 3 bases; unmatched junction nucleotides: 6. Germline CDR1 SGHNT, CDR2 YYREEE (reference sequence). CDR3 protein: CASSFLQLAGEETQYF. In DNA form, the CDR3 reads TGTGCCAGCAGCTTTCTACAACTAGCGGGAGAAGAGACCCAGTACTTC.

V is TRBV5-1 and J is TRBJ2-5; 7 bases agree with TRBD1. Germline V CDR1 and CDR2: SGHRS, YFSETQ. This CDR3 has 14 residues. The ends lost 4 bases at V and 9 bases at J; junction bases unmatched: 12. The CDR3 region has the DNA TGCGCCAGCAGCCCCGGGACAGTGGTAGGGGCCCAGTACTTC. It codes for CASSPGTVVGAQYF.

The chain carries TRBV19 and TRBJ2-7; possible D gene TRBD2, 5 bases. Trimming took off 4 bases at V and 2 bases at J, with 15 bases between the two ends. Germline assignment: CDR1 LNHDA and CDR2 SQIVND (reference sequence). The CDR3 runs 15 residues. The CDR3 nucleotides read TGTGCCAGTAGTACTGATGTTGGGGAGACCTACGAGCAGTACTTC. Translated, it gives CASSTDVGETYEQYF.

The genes are TRBV6-5 and TRBJ2-7, with 7 bases aligning to TRBD1. Germline V lookup: CDR1 MNHEY, CDR2 SVGAGI. This CDR3 region has 13 residues. Unmatched junction bases numbered 6, after V lost 4 bases and J lost 6 bases. The CDR3: CASSSSQGSEQYF. CDR3 DNA sequence: TGTGCCAGCAGTTCGTCACAGGGGAGCGAGCAGTACTTC.

This clone was observed once. The chain uses TRBV27 and TRBJ2-2; 8 nucleotides match TRBD2. CDR3 size: 16 residues. CDR1 is MNHEY, CDR2 SMNVEV, per germline (reference sequence). With 1 base clipped from V and 5 bases from J, the junction kept 6 bases outside the gene matches. The CDR3 coding sequence is TGTGCCAGCAGTTTATTAAGCGGGAGACGAACCGGGGAGCTGTTTTTT. Amino acids: CASSLLSGRRTGELFF.

The chain recombines TRBV7-2 with TRBJ1-6; possible D gene TRBD1, 6 bases. This CDR3 has 17 residues. Germline V gives CDR1 SGHTA, CDR2 FQGNSA. The V end was cut by 0 bases, the J end by 9 bases, with 18 bases between. CDR3 bases: TGTGCCAGCAGCTTAGCGACGGTGGGGGGGGCATTTTCACCCCTCCACTTT. Translation gives CASSLATVGGAFSPLHF.

This clone was recorded a few times. The CDR3 nucleotides read TGTGCCAGCAGCCTTACAACAGGGGACACCGGGGAGCTGTTTTTT. Translation: CASSLTTGDTGELFF. V is TRBV9 and J is TRBJ2-2, with 7 nucleotides matching TRBD1. This CDR3 has 15 residues. Germline-derived CDR1 and CDR2 are SGDLS and YYNGEE. The V segment lost 4 bases and the J segment 3 bases; nucleotides outside the gene matches: 6.

V gene TRBV6-4 combines with J gene TRBJ2-1; 11 nucleotides line up with TRBD2. CDR1 is MRHNA, CDR2 SNTAGT, per germline. Losses at the gene ends were 6 bases for V and 6 bases for J; bases not matched to a gene: 7. CDR3 size: 15 residues. DNA of the CDR3: TGTGCCAGCAGCATCGGGACTAGCGGTCTCAATGAGCAGTTCTTC. Protein: CASSIGTSGLNEQFF.

This clone was seen only a few times. The chain couples TRBV19 to TRBJ1-6; unclear D gene. The V and J ends lost 0 bases and 7 bases respectively, with 7 bases between them. The CDR3 has 14 amino acids. Germline V gives CDR1 LNHDA, CDR2 SQIVND (reference sequence). As DNA, the CDR3 is TGTGCCAGTAGTATAGATCTAGAGAATTCACCCCTCCACTTT. Amino acids: CASSIDLENSPLHF. Based on the CDR3 plus reference TRBV19 and TRBJ1-6, the full variable domain is DGGITQSPKYLFRKEGQNVTLSCEQNLNHDAMYWYRQDPGQGLRLIYYSQIVNDFQKGDIAEGYSVSREKKESFPLTVTSAQKNPTAFYLCASSIDLENSPLHFGNGTRLTVT.

The sample holds one count of this clone. The rearrangement joins TRBV5-4 to TRBJ2-1; 11 bases are a match to TRBD2. Trimming cost V 4 bases and J 3 bases; bases outside gene matches: 3. CDR3 length equals 15 residues. The germline V gene has CDR1 SGHNT and CDR2 YYREEE (reference sequence). CDR3 loop: CASSGTSGIYNEQFF. The DNA of the CDR3 is TGTGCCAGCAGCGGGACTAGCGGCATCTACAATGAGCAGTTCTTC.

The chain carries TRBV28 and TRBJ1-4; D is uncertain. The CDR3 is made up of 16 amino acids. The germline V gene has CDR1 MDHEN and CDR2 SYDVKM. V shed 3 bases and J shed 0 bases, with 11 bases lying between them. CDR3 coding DNA: TGTGCCAGCAGTTTGAGAGGGTCTGCAACTAATGAAAAACTGTTTTTT. It codes for CASSLRGSATNEKLFF.

The chain has TRBV18 and TRBJ2-7, with D possibly being TRBD1 (6 bases). V was cut by 6 bases and J by 2 bases, with 14 bases left in between. Germline-derived CDR1 and CDR2 are KGHSH and LQKENI. The CDR3 has 14 residues. The CDR3 is CASSPRDTTYEQYF. DNA for the CDR3: TGTGCCAGCTCCCCCAGGGACACCACCTACGAGCAGTACTTC.

The chain is built from TRBV11-3 and TRBJ2-2; tentative D call: TRBD1 (6 bases). V was pared by 5 bases and J by 2 bases, with 18 bases between. The V gene's germline CDR1 is SGHNT and CDR2 YENEEA. This CDR3 spans 17 amino acids. The CDR3 loop is CASSRDTLRGNTGELFF. The DNA for the CDR3 is TGTGCCAGCAGCAGGGACACCCTGAGGGGAAACACCGGGGAGCTGTTTTTT.

This sequence joins TRBV19 and TRBJ2-7; the match to TRBD2 covers 11 bases. The CDR3 runs 15 residues. Germline V lookup: CDR1 LNHDA, CDR2 SQIVND (reference sequence). The V gene end was trimmed by 6 bases and the J gene end by 6 bases; junction bases not matched to a gene: 10. In nucleotides, the CDR3 is TGTGCCAGTAGGCGAACTAGCGGGAGTATCTCCGAGCAGTACTTC. This gives the protein CASRRTSGSISEQYF.

The genes are TRBV5-5 and TRBJ2-7; tentatively, D is TRBD2 (5 bases). From germline, CDR1 is SGHKS and CDR2 YYEKEE (reference sequence). V lost 2 bases, J lost 5 bases, and 14 bases lay in between. The CDR3 covers 14 residues. The CDR3 is CASSLPLAIHEQYF. The CDR3, as DNA: TGTGCCAGCAGCTTACCCCTAGCTATCCACGAGCAGTACTTC.

The chain employs TRBV2 and TRBJ1-1; maybe TRBD1 (5 bases). V was clipped by 5 bases and J by 4 bases, with 11 bases between them. Germline CDR1 is SNHLY and CDR2 is FYNNEI. The CDR3 sequence is 13 residues long. The CDR3 nucleotides are TGTGCCAGCAGTCTTGCAGGGCTCACTGAAGCTTTCTTT. Protein: CASSLAGLTEAFF.

This chain links TRBV7-9 with TRBJ2-2, with 7 bases matching TRBD1. The CDR3 sequence is 16 residues long. The V segment lost 2 bases and the J segment 0 bases; nucleotides outside the gene matches: 3. Germline CDR1 reads SEHNR; CDR2 reads FQNEAQ (reference sequence). The DNA for the CDR3 is TGTGCCAGCAGCTTATTTGGACAGGCGAACACCGGGGAGCTGTTTTTT. It encodes CASSLFGQANTGELFF.

The chain carries TRBV5-1 and TRBJ2-1, with 8 bases lining up with TRBD1. Losses at the gene ends were 1 base for V and 7 bases for J; bases not matched to a gene: 19. This CDR3 is 19 amino acids long. From germline, CDR1 is SGHRS and CDR2 YFSETQ. This chain's CDR3 is CASSLSPGQASIKTNEQFF. CDR3 DNA sequence: TGCGCCAGCAGCTTGTCTCCGGGACAGGCCTCGATCAAGACGAATGAGCAGTTCTTC.

The chain recombines TRBV11-2 with TRBJ2-7; a weak D match, TRBD2 (6 bases). The ends were cut back, 1 base at V and 4 bases at J, with 17 bases in the middle. Germline assignment: CDR1 SGHAT and CDR2 FQNNGV. The CDR3 sequence is 16 residues long. Here the CDR3 DNA reads TGTGCCAGCAGCTTAGGGTGGTTGCGGGACGATTACGAGCAGTACTTC. Translated, it gives CASSLGWLRDDYEQYF.

The chain links TRBV2 to TRBJ2-3, with TRBD2 identical over 15 bases. The CDR3 spans 19 residues. The germline gives CDR1 SNHLY, CDR2 FYNNEI. Germline trimming cut 6 bases from V and 2 bases from J; bases unmatched to any gene: 12. Here the CDR3 DNA reads TGTGCCAGCAGGGGGCGGGGGACTAGCGGGAGGACTAACACAGATACGCAGTATTTT. It yields the protein CASRGRGTSGRTNTDTQYF.

J is TRBJ2-2 and V is TRBV7-8, with 7 positions matching TRBD1. The CDR3 has 15 amino acids. V gave up 5 bases and J gave up 7 bases; unmatched junction bases: 10. CDR1 SGHVS and CDR2 FQNEAQ come from the germline V gene. The CDR3 loop reads CASSNLGGAYGELFF. The CDR3 DNA is TGTGCCAGCAGCAACTTAGGGGGCGCCTACGGGGAGCTGTTTTTT. The whole variable domain, filled in from reference TRBV7-8 and TRBJ2-2, reads GAGVSQSPRYKVAKRGQDVALRCDPISGHVSLFWYQQALGQGPEFLTYFQNEAQLDKSGLPSDRFFAERPEGSVSTLKIQRTQQEDSAVYLCASSNLGGAYGELFFGEGSRLTVL.

The chain carries TRBV6-4 and TRBJ2-1; no reliable D call. The germline V gene has CDR1 MRHNA and CDR2 SNTAGT. This CDR3 is 14 amino acids long. V shed 3 bases and J shed 9 bases, with 15 bases lying between them. CDR3 in DNA: TGTGCCAGCAGTGATGAGCCCGCTATCGGTGAGCAGTTCTTC. This gives the protein CASSDEPAIGEQFF.

This rearrangement joins TRBV5-1 to TRBJ2-5; the match to TRBD2 covers 12 bases. The CDR3 spans 15 residues. V was pared by 4 bases and J by 5 bases, with 6 bases of the junction left unmatched. Germline CDR1 is SGHRS and CDR2 is YFSETQ. CDR3 sequence (DNA): TGCGCCAGCAGCCTAGCGGGAGGGCCGTGGGAGACCCAGTACTTC. It translates to CASSLAGGPWETQYF. The full variable domain, completed using reference TRBV5-1 and TRBJ2-5, is KAGVTQTPRYLIKTRGQQVTLSCSPISGHRSVSWYQQTPGQGLQFLFEYFSETQRNKGNFPGRFSGRQFSNSRSEMNVSTLELGDSALYLCASSLAGGPWETQYFGPGTRLLVL.

This chain joins TRBV5-5 and TRBJ2-7; D may be TRBD1 (6 bases). Trimming left V 1 base short and J 7 bases short, with 21 bases between. Germline lookup yields CDR1 SGHKS and CDR2 YYEKEE (reference sequence). The CDR3 loop spans 16 amino acids. The CDR3, as DNA: TGTGCCAGCAGCTTGCGGGACATCGAGTTGTTGAGGGAGCAGTACTTC. Amino acids: CASSLRDIELLREQYF.

The CDR3 reads CASSKDRVGEAFF. CDR3 nucleotide sequence: TGTGCCAGCAGCAAGGACAGGGTCGGGGAGGCTTTCTTT. This chain connects TRBV5-5 to TRBJ1-1; TRBD1 matches at 8 bases. Trimming cost V 4 bases and J 11 bases; bases outside gene matches: 10. This CDR3 has 13 residues. CDR1 SGHKS and CDR2 YYEKEE come from the germline V gene (reference sequence).

CDR3 nucleotide sequence: TGTGCCAGTTCTACAGGGGGTGACTATGGCTACACCTTC. Protein product: CASSTGGDYGYTF. The chain couples TRBV19 to TRBJ1-2; TRBD1 agrees at 8 bases. CDR3 length: 13 amino acids. Germline-derived CDR1 and CDR2 are LNHDA and SQIVND (reference sequence). The V and J ends lost 8 bases and 3 bases, in that order; junction bases with no gene match: 5.